The next 14 T cell receptor beta chains were all read from a single sample in a study of blood T cells in healthy people across ages. Through a sample-barcoded 5' primer and a J-beta primer mix, a second PCR was run for about 6 to 11 cycles. TCRdb re-called the 5' RACE reads with MiXCR, one entry per CDR3 protein. The data hold hundreds of thousands of distinct CDR3 sequences, with 21% observed a single time. Sequencing was carried out using blood. The receptors were gathered from a man between 65 and 80 years old in good health.

In its sample, this clonotype was seen a few times. The chain uses TRBV28 and TRBJ2-5; D is undetermined. Near its end, the DNA agrees better with TRBJ2-7, so the J call may be wrong. The germline V gene has CDR1 MDHEN and CDR2 SYDVKM. The CDR3 is made up of 12 amino acids. The CDR3 nucleotides read TGTGCCAGCAGTACCCTTACGTACGAGCAGTACTTC. It codes for CASSTLTYEQYF.

This clonotype was detected ten times or more. The V gene is TRBV29-1, the J gene TRBJ2-3; D is ambiguous. From germline, CDR1 is SQVTM and CDR2 ANQGSEA. This CDR3 has 12 residues. V lost 6 bases and J lost 0, with 7 bases in between. CDR3 region: CSVATSTDTQYF. DNA of the CDR3: TGCAGCGTGGCGACTAGCACAGATACGCAGTATTTT.

This clonotype appeared a few times. This chain uses TRBV5-1 with TRBJ2-5, with 11 nucleotides matching TRBD1. The V gene end was trimmed by 3 bases and the J gene end by 3 bases; junction bases not matched to a gene: 4. Per the germline V gene, CDR1 is SGHRS and CDR2 is YFSETQ. This CDR3 has 15 residues. Here the CDR3 reads CASSSWTGGEETQYF. In nucleotides, the CDR3 is TGCGCCAGCAGCTCCTGGACAGGGGGCGAAGAGACCCAGTACTTC.

The J gene is TRBJ2-2, the V gene TRBV5-5; D might be TRBD1 (7 bases). With 1 base removed from V and 5 bases from J, the gap between germline ends came to 12 bases. This CDR3 has 15 residues. CDR1 is SGHKS, CDR2 YYEKEE, per germline (reference sequence). The CDR3 here is CASSLQGGFTGELFF. CDR3 coding DNA: TGTGCCAGCAGCTTGCAGGGGGGATTTACCGGGGAGCTGTTTTTT. Full variable domain (outside the CDR3, taken from reference TRBV5-5 and TRBJ2-2): DAGVTQSPTHLIKTRGQQVTLRCSPISGHKSVSWYQQVLGQGPQFIFQYYEKEERGRGNFPDRFSARQFPNYSSELNVNALLLGDSALYLCASSLQGGFTGELFFGEGSRLTVL.

This clonotype was recorded a few times. Without the conserved terminal phenylalanine or tryptophan, this CDR3 likely stems from a read error. This chain connects TRBV2 to TRBJ1-4; D remains unclear. V was trimmed by 2 bases and J by 4 bases, leaving 11 bases between them. Looked up from germline, CDR1 is SNHLY and CDR2 is FYNNEI. The CDR3 totals 15 residues. CDR3 in amino acids: CASSETRRVNEKLFS. CDR3 DNA: TGTGCCAGCAGTGAAACACGGAGGGTTAATGAAAAACTGTTTTCT.

This clonotype came up once. The V call is TRBV7-9, the J call TRBJ2-2; D gene uncertain. The CDR3 length is 15 residues. Between the trimmed V and J ends, which lost 5 bases and 7 bases, there was a span of 17 bases. The germline CDR1 and CDR2 sequences are SEHNR and FQNEAQ (reference sequence). This chain's CDR3 is CASSTLSQLGGELFF. CDR3 DNA sequence: TGTGCCAGCAGCACCCTATCCCAATTGGGCGGGGAGCTGTTTTTT. Based on the CDR3 plus reference TRBV7-9 and TRBJ2-2, the full variable domain is DTGVSQNPRHKITKRGQNVTFRCDPISEHNRLYWYRQTLGQGPEFLTYFQNEAQLEKSRLLSDRFSAERPKGSFSTLEIQRTEQGDSAMYLCASSTLSQLGGELFFGEGSRLTVL.

Only a few counts were recorded for this clonotype. The gene calls are TRBV2 and TRBJ2-3, with 10 bases fitting TRBD2. From germline, CDR1 is SNHLY and CDR2 FYNNEI. The CDR3 has 17 amino acids. V gave up 5 bases and J gave up 2 bases; unmatched junction bases: 10. Written as DNA, the CDR3 is TGTGCCAGCAGTAAAAAACAAGGACTAGCGGCCACAGATACGCAGTATTTT. Protein: CASSKKQGLAATDTQYF. The complete variable domain, with remaining parts taken from reference TRBV2 and TRBJ2-3, reads EPEVTQTPSHQVTQMGQEVILRCVPISNHLYFYWYRQILGQKVEFLVSFYNNEISEKSEIFDDQFSVERPDGSNFTLKIRSTKLEDSAMYFCASSKKQGLAATDTQYFGPGTRLTVL.

The rearrangement uses TRBV20-1 and TRBJ2-1, with 9 positions matching TRBD2. Germline CDR1 is DFQATT and CDR2 is SNEGSKA (reference sequence). The CDR3 extends over 15 amino acids. V shed 1 base and J 5 bases; nucleotides not matched to a gene: 6. Here the CDR3 DNA reads TGCAGTGCTAGAGTGAGTAGCGGGAGCCACAATGAGCAGTTCTTC. Residues: CSARVSSGSHNEQFF.

Remarks on this clonotype: Possible read error: a much larger clone is one base away. V gene TRBV9 combines with J gene TRBJ2-5, with D hard to call. The DNA matches TRBJ2-7 better at its end, which makes the J call doubtful. Per the germline V gene, CDR1 is SGDLS and CDR2 is YYNGEE. The CDR3 is 11 amino acids. CDR3 in DNA: TGTGCCAGCAGCGTAACCTACGAGCAGTACTTC. Translated: CASSVTYEQYF.

The CDR3 spells CASSTQGGPTGEQYF. The CDR3 DNA reads TGTGCCAGCAGCACACAAGGGGGCCCTACGGGGGAGCAGTACTTC. The genes are TRBV9 and TRBJ2-7; TRBD1 matches at 7 bases. The CDR3 covers 15 residues. Germline V lookup: CDR1 SGDLS, CDR2 YYNGEE. Trimming took 4 bases from V and 7 from J; bases not matched to a gene: 14.

V gene TRBV28 combines with J gene TRBJ2-7, with TRBD1 matching over 8 bases. Per the germline V gene, CDR1 is MDHEN and CDR2 is SYDVKM. The trim removed 4 bases at V and 5 bases at J, leaving 4 bases unmatched. The CDR3 runs 13 residues. CDR3 sequence reads: CASSSTGAHEQYF. The CDR3 DNA reads as TGTGCCAGCAGTTCGACAGGGGCCCACGAGCAGTACTTC.

This clonotype occurred a few times. V usage is TRBV21-1 and J usage is TRBJ1-2. TRBV21-1 is listed as a pseudogene. CDR3 length: 12 amino acids. CDR3 loop: CASSKAGIAYTF. CDR3 bases: TGTGCCAGCAGCAAAGCGGGCATTGCCTACACCTTC.

This clonotype was found a few times. Its ends do not fully match the called genes, so a read error is possible. V usage is TRBV6-2 or TRBV6-3 and J usage is TRBJ2-5; possible D gene TRBD2, 5 bases. Germline CDR1 and CDR2: MNHEY and SVGEGT. The CDR3 extends over 14 amino acids. The CDR3 spells CASSYSNRGETRYF. The CDR3 region has the DNA TGTGCCAGCAGTTACTCGAATCGGGGAGAGACCCGGTACTTC.

This chain uses TRBV7-2 with TRBJ2-1; D possibly uses TRBD1 or TRBD2 (6 bases each). This CDR3 comprises 13 residues. Germline V gene data show CDR1 as SGHTA and CDR2 as FQGNSA. Trimming removed 4 bases at V and 9 bases at J, with 13 bases between. For the CDR3, the DNA is TGTGCCAGCAGCTCTTGGGGGGCCGGTGAGCAGTTCTTC. Translated, it gives CASSSWGAGEQFF.